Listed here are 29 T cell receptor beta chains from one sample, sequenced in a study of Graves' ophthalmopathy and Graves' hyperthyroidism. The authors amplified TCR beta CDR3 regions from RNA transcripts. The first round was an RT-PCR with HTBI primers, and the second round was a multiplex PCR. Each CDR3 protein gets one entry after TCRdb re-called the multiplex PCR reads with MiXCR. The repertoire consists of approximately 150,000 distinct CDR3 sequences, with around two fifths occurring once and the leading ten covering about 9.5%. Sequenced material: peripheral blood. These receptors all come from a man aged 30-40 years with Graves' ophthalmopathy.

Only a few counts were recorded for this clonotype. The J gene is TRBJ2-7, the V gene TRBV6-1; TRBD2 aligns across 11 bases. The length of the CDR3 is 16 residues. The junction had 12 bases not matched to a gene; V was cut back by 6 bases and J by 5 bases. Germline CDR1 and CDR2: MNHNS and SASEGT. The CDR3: CASRGIKLAGEHEQYF. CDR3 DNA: TGTGCCAGCAGAGGTATAAAACTAGCGGGAGAACACGAGCAGTACTTC.

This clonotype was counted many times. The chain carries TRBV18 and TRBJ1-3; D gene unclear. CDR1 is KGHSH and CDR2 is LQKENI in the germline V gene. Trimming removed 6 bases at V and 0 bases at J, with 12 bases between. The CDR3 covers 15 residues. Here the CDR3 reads CASSPSQSSGNTIYF. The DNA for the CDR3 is TGTGCCAGCTCTCCTTCACAGAGCTCTGGAAACACCATATATTTT.

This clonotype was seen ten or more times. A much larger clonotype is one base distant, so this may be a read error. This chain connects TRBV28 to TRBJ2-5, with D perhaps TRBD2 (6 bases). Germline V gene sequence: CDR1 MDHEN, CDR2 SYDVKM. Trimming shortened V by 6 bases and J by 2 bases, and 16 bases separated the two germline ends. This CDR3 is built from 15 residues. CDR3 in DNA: TGTGCCAGCAGGGGCGCTGGGGGAGGACAAGAGACCCAGTACTTC. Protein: CASRGAGGGQETQYF.

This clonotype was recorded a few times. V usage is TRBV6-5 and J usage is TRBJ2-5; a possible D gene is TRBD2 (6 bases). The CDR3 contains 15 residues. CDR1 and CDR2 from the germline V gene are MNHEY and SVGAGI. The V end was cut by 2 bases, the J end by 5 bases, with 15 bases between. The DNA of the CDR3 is TGTGCCAGCAGTTACGGCCCGGGAGTAGGGGAGACCCAGTACTTC. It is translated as CASSYGPGVGETQYF.

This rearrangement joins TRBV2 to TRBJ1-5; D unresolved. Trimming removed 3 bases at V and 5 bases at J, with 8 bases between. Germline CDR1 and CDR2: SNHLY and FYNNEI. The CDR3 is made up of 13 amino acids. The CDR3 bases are TGTGCCAGCAGTGAGGAGACCTATCAGCCCCAGCATTTT. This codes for CASSEETYQPQHF.

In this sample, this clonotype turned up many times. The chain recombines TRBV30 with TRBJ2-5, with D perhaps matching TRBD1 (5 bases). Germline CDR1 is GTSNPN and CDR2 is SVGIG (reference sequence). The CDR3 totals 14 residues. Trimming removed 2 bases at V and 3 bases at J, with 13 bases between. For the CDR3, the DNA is TGTGCCTGGAGTCCGGGCAGGGTTGAAGAGACCCAGTACTTC. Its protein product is CAWSPGRVEETQYF.

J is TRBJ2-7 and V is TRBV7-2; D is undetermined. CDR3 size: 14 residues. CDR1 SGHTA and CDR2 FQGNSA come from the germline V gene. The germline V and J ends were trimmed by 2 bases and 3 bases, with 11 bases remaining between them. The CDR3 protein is CASSLIRNNYEQYF. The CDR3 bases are TGTGCCAGCAGCTTAATTAGAAACAACTACGAGCAGTACTTC.

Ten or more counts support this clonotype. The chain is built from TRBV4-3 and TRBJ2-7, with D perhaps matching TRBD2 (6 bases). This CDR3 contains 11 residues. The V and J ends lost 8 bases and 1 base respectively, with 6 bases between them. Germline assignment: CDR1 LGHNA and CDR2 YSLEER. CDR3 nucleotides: TGCGCCAGCGGGACTTCCTACGAGCAGTACTTC. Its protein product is CASGTSYEQYF.

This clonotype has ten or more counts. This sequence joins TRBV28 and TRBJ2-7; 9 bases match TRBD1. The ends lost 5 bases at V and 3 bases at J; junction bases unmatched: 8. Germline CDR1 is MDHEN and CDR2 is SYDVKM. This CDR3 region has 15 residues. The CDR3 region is CASSGTGTGFYEQYF. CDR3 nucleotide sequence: TGTGCCAGCAGTGGAACCGGGACAGGGTTCTACGAGCAGTACTTC. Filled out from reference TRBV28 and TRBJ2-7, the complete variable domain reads DVKVTQSSRYLVKRTGEKVFLECVQDMDHENMFWYRQDPGLGLRLIYFSYDVKMKEKGDIPEGYSVSREKKERFSLILESASTNQTSMYLCASSGTGTGFYEQYFGPGTRLTVT.

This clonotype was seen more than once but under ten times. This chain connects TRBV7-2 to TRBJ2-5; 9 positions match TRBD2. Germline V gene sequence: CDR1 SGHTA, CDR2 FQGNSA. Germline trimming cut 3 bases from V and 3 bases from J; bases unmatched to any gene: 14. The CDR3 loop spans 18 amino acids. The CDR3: CASSLRAAGGPFEETQYF. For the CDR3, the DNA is TGTGCCAGCAGCTTGCGAGCGGCGGGAGGGCCGTTTGAAGAGACCCAGTACTTC.

The CDR3 bases are TGTGCCAGCAGTTTCCGGGACGACTATGGCTACACCTTC. This sequence encodes CASSFRDDYGYTF. The chain employs TRBV28 and TRBJ1-2; possibly TRBD1 for D (5 bases). The V and J ends lost 3 bases and 3 bases respectively, with 8 bases between them. Germline V gene lookup returns CDR1 MDHEN and CDR2 SYDVKM. This CDR3 has 13 amino acids.

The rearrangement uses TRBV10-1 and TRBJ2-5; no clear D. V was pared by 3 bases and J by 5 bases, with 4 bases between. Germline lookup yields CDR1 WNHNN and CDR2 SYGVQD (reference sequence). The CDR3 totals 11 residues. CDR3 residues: CASSDLETQYF. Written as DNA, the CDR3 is TGCGCCAGCAGTGATTTGGAGACCCAGTACTTC.

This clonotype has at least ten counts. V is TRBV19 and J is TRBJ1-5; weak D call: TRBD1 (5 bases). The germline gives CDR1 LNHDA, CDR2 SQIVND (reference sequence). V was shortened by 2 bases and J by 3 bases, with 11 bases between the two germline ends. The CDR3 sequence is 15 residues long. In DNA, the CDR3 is TGTGCCAGTAGTATATTTGGGGGGAACAATCAGCCCCAGCATTTT. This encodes CASSIFGGNNQPQHF.

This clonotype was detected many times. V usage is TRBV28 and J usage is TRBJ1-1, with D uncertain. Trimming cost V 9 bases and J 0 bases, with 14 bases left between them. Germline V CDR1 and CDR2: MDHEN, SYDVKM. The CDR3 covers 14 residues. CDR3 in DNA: TGTGCCAGTTGTCCACGGTACATGAACACTGAAGCTTTCTTT. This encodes CASCPRYMNTEAFF.

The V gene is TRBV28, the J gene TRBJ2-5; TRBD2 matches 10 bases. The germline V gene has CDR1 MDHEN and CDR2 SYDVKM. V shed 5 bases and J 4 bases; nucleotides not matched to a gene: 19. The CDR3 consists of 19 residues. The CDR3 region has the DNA TGTGCCAGCAGTGCTAGCGGGAGAACGGGGTGGGCCAGGGGAGAGACCCAGTACTTC. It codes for CASSASGRTGWARGETQYF.

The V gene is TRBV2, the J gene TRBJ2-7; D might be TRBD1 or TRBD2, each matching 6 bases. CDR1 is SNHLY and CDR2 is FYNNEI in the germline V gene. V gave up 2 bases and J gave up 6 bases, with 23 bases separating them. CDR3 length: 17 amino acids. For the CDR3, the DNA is TGTGCCAGCAGTGAAATAGGGGGGAAAGGCCCCGTCTCCGAGCAGTACTTC. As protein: CASSEIGGKGPVSEQYF.

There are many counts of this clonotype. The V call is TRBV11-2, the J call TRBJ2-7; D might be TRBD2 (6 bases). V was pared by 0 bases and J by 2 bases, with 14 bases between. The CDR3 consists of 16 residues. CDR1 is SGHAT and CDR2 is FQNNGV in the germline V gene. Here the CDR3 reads CASSLDTGASTYEQYF. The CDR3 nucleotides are TGTGCCAGCAGCTTAGATACGGGAGCGAGTACCTACGAGCAGTACTTC.

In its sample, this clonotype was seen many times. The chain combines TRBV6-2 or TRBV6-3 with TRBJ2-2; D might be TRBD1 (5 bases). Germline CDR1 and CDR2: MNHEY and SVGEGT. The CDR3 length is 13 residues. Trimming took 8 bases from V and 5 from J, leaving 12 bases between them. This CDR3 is CASGATVTGELFF. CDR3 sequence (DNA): TGTGCCAGCGGGGCTACGGTAACCGGGGAGCTGTTTTTT.

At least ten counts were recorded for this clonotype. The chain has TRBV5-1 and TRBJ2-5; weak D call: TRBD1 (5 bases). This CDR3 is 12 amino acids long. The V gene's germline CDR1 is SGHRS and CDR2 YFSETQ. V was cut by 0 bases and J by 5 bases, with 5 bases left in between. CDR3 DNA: TGCGCCAGCAGCTTGGACAGGGAGACCCAGTACTTC. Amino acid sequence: CASSLDRETQYF.

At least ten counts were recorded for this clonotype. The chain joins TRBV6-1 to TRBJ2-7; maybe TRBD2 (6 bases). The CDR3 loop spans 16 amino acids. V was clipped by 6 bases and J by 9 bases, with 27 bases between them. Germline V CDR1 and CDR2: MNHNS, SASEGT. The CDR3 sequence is CASSPAKRGTGLGQYF. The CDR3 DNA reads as TGTGCCAGCAGCCCCGCAAAGCGCGGGACCGGACTGGGGCAGTACTTC.

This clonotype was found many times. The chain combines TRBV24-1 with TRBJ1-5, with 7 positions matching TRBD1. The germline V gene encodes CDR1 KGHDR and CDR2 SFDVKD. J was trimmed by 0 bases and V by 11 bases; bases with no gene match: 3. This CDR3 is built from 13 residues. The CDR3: CAIQGGSNQPQHF. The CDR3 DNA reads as TGTGCCATCCAGGGGGGTAGCAATCAGCCCCAGCATTTT.

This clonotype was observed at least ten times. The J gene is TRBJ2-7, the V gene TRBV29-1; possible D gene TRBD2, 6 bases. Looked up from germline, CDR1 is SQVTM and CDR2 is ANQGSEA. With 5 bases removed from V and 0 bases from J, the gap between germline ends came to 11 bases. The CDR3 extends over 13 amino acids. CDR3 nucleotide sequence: TGCAGCGTTTCGGGAGACACCTCCTACGAGCAGTACTTC. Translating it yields CSVSGDTSYEQYF.

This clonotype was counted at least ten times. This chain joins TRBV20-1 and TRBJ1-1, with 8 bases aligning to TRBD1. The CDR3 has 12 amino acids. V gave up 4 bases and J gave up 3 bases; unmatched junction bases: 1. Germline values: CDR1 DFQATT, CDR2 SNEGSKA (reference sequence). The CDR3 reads CSAKDRDTEAFF. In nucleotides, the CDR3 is TGCAGTGCTAAGGACAGGGACACTGAAGCTTTCTTT.

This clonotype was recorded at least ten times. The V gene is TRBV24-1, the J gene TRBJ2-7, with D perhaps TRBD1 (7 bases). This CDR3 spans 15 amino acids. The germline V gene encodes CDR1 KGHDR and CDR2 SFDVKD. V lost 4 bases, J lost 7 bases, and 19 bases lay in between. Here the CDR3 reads CATSDPTGPAGEQYF. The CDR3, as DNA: TGTGCCACCAGTGACCCGACAGGGCCCGCGGGGGAGCAGTACTTC.

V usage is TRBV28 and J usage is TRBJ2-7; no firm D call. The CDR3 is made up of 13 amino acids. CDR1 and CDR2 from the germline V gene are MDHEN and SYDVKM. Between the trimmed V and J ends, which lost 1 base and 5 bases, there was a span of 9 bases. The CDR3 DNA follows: TGTGCCAGCAGTTTATCAAGGGTCGACGAGCAGTACTTC. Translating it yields CASSLSRVDEQYF.

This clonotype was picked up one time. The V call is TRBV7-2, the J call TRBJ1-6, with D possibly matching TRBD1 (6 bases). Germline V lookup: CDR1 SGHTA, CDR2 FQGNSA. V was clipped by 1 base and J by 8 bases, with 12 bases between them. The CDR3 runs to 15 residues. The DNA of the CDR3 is TGTGCCAGCAGCTTAGTTTCAGGGGCGGATTCACCCCTCCACTTT. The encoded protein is CASSLVSGADSPLHF.

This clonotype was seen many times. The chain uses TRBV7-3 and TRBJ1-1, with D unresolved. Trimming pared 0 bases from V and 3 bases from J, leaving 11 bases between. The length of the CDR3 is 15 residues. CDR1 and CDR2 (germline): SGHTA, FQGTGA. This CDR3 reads CASSLTIGEDTEAFF. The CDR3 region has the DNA TGTGCCAGCAGCTTAACGATTGGAGAGGACACTGAAGCTTTCTTT.

The CDR3 spells CASSLSSRLAGYETQYF. The CDR3 bases are TGTGCCAGCAGCTTATCGAGTAGGCTAGCGGGCTACGAGACCCAGTACTTC. The chain links TRBV7-2 to TRBJ2-5, with 8 bases aligning to TRBD2. In germline, CDR1 is SGHTA, CDR2 FQGNSA. Trimming removed 2 bases from V and 5 bases from J; junction bases left unmatched: 13. There are 17 residues in the CDR3.

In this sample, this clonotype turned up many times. The CDR3: CASSNMRTEAFF. DNA for the CDR3: TGTGCCAGTAGTAATATGAGGACTGAAGCTTTCTTT. The rearrangement joins TRBV19 to TRBJ1-1; D uncertain. CDR3 size: 12 residues. CDR1 and CDR2 from the germline V gene are LNHDA and SQIVND (reference sequence). Trimming left V 4 bases short and J 5 bases short, with 8 bases between.